This T cell receptor beta chain originates from a study of post-analysis software for immune sequencing data. Study-level information: Relapsing-remitting, secondary progressive and progressive-relapsing multiple sclerosis courses were included. Overall study results and limits: With TRBV5-6, TRBV5-1 and TRBV20-1 included, a handful of TRBV segments were more frequent in patients than in controls. Compared with controls, patients showed significantly lower normalized Chao1 diversity. Under F measure analysis, samples from one preparation batch co-clustered strongly.

About this clonotype: Its antigen is not known.

cDNA libraries for TCR beta contained unique molecular identifiers. Once about 0.95 to 10 million T cells were used, roughly 490,000 cDNA molecules resulted. TCRdb reprocessed the PCR reads with MiXCR, giving one entry per CDR3 protein. This sample has hundreds of thousands of distinct CDR3 sequences; 40% to 50% occur once, and the top ten carry over 1.5%. This CDR3 has 15 residues. Germline lookup yields CDR1 SGHRS and CDR2 YFSETQ. The J segment lost 4 bases and the V segment lost 3 bases, leaving 3 bases of the junction unmatched. The receptor's source is a girl aged 10 to 17 with multiple sclerosis. Material: blood. The chain uses TRBV5-1 and TRBJ2-7, with TRBD2 identical over 14 bases. CDR3 region: CASSSGTSGSYEQYF. In nucleotides, the CDR3 is TGCGCCAGCAGCTCCGGGACTAGCGGGAGTTACGAGCAGTACTTC.